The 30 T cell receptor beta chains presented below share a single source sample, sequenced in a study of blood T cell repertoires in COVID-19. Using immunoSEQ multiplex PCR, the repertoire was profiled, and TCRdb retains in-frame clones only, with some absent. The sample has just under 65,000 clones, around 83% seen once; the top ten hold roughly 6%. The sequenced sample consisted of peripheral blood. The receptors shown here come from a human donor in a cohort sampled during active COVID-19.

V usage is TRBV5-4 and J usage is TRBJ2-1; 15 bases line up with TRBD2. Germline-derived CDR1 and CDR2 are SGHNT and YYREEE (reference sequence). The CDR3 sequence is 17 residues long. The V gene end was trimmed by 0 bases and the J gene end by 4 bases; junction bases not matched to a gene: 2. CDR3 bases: TGTGCCAGCAGCTTGGATGGACTAGCGGGAGGGTACAATGAGCAGTTCTTC. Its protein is CASSLDGLAGGYNEQFF.

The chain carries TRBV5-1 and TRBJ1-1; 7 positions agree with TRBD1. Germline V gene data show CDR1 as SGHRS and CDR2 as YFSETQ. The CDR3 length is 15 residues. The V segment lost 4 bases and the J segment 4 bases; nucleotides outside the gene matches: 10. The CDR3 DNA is TGCGCCAGCAGCGACAAGAATCAGGGGGTCACTGAAGCTTTCTTT. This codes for CASSDKNQGVTEAFF.

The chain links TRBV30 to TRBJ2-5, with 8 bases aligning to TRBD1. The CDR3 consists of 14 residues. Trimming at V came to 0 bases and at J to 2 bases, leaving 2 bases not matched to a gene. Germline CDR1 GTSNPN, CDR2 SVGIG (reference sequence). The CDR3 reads CAWSVQGGQETQYF. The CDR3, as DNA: TGTGCCTGGAGTGTACAGGGGGGTCAAGAGACCCAGTACTTC.

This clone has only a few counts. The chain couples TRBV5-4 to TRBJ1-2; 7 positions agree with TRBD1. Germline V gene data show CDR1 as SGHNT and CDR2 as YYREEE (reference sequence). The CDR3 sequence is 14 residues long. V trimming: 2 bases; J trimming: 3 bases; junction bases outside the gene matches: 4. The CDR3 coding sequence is TGTGCCAGCAGCTTAAGACAGGGTTACTATGGCTACACCTTC. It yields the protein CASSLRQGYYGYTF. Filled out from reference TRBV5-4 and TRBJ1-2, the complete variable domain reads ETGVTQSPTHLIKTRGQQVTLRCSSQSGHNTVSWYQQALGQGPQFIFQYYREEENGRGNFPPRFSGLQFPNYSSELNVNALELDDSALYLCASSLRQGYYGYTFGSGTRLTVV.

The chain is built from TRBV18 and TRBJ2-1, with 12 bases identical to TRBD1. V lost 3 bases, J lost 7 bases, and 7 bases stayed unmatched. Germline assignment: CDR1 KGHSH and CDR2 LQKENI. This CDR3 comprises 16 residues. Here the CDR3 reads CASSPGQGAPLNEQFF. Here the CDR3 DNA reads TGTGCCAGCTCACCGGGACAGGGGGCGCCATTGAATGAGCAGTTCTTC.

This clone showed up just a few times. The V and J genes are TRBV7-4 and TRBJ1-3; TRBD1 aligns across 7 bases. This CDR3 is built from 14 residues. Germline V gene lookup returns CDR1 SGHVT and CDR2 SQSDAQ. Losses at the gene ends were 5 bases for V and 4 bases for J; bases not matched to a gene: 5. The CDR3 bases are TGTGCCAGCAGCCGACAGGGTCCGGGAAACACCATATATTTT. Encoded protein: CASSRQGPGNTIYF. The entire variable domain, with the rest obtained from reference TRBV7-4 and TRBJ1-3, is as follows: GAGVSQSPRYKVAKRGRDVALRCDSISGHVTLYWYRQTLGQGSEVLTYSQSDAQRDKSGRPSGRFSAERPERSVSTLKIQRTEQGDSAVYLCASSRQGPGNTIYFGEGSWLTVV.

The CDR3: CASSAQAGMNTEAFF. CDR3 in DNA: TGTGCCAGCAGCGCCCAGGCAGGGATGAACACTGAAGCTTTCTTT. V and J are TRBV9 and TRBJ1-1; maybe TRBD1 (5 bases). CDR3 length: 15 amino acids. V was pared by 3 bases and J by 0 bases, with 12 bases between. The germline V gene encodes CDR1 SGDLS and CDR2 YYNGEE.

The CDR3 DNA reads TGTGCCAGCAGCTTAGAGGCAGGTGTTAACTATGGCTACACCTTC. Its protein is CASSLEAGVNYGYTF. This chain links TRBV11-2 with TRBJ1-2; D is unclear. The V end was cut by 0 bases, the J end by 1 base, with 9 bases between. The CDR3 has 15 amino acids. Germline V gives CDR1 SGHAT, CDR2 FQNNGV.

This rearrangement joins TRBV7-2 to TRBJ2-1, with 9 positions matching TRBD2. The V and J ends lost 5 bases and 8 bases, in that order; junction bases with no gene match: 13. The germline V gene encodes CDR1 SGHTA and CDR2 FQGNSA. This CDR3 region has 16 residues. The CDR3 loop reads CASSIGLSSGSHEQFF. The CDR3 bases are TGTGCCAGCAGCATCGGGCTGAGTAGCGGGAGTCATGAGCAGTTCTTC. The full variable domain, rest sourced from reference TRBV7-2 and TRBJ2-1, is GAGVSQSPSNKVTEKGKDVELRCDPISGHTALYWYRQSLGQGLEFLIYFQGNSAPDKSGLPSDRFSAERTGGSVSTLTIQRTQQEDSAVYLCASSIGLSSGSHEQFFGPGTRLTVL.

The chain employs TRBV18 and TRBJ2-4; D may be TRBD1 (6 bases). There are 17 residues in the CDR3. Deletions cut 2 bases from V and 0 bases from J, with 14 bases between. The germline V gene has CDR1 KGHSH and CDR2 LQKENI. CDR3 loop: CASSPDYRALAKNIQYF. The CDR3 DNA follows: TGTGCCAGCTCACCAGACTACAGGGCCCTAGCCAAAAACATTCAGTACTTC.

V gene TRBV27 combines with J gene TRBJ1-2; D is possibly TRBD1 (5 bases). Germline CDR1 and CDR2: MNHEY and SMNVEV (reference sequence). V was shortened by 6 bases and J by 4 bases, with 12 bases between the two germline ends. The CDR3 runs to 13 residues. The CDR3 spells CASSFGGLYGYTF. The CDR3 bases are TGTGCCAGCAGCTTCGGGGGACTCTATGGCTACACCTTC.

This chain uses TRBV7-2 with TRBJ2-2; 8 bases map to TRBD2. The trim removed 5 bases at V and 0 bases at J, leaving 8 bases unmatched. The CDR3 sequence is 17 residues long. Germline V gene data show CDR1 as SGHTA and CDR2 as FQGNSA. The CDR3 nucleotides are TGTGCCAGCAGCCTCCTAGCGGGCTGGCCGAACACCGGGGAGCTGTTTTTT. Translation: CASSLLAGWPNTGELFF.

The CDR3 DNA reads as TGCAGTGCTAGTCCCGGGACTAGCGGGTCCTTTCGGCAGTTCTTC. Protein: CSASPGTSGSFRQFF. The chain couples TRBV20-1 to TRBJ2-1; 12 bases are a match to TRBD2. The germline CDR1 and CDR2 sequences are DFQATT and SNEGSKA (reference sequence). The CDR3 has 15 residues. V trimming: 3 bases; J trimming: 12 bases; junction bases outside the gene matches: 12.

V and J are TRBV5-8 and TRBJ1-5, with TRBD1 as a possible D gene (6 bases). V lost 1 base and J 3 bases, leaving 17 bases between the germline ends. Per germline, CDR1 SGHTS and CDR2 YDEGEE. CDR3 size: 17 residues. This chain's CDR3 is CASSLTMGHTYNQPQHF. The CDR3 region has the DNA TGTGCCAGCAGCTTGACTATGGGACACACCTACAATCAGCCCCAGCATTTT.

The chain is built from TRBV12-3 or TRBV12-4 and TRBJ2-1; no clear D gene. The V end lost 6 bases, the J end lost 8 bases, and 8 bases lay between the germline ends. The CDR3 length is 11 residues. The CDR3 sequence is CASRNRDEQFF. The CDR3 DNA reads TGTGCCAGCAGGAACCGGGATGAGCAGTTCTTC.

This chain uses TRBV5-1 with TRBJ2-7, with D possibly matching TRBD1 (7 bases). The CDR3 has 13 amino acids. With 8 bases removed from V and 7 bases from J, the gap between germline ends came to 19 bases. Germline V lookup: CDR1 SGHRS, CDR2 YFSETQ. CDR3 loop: CASRETGTLEQYF. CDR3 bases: TGCGCCAGTCGGGAGACAGGGACCCTGGAGCAGTACTTC.

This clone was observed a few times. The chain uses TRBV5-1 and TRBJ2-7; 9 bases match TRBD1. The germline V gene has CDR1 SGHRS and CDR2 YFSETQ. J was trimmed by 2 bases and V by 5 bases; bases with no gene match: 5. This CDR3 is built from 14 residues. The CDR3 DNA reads TGCGCCAGCAGGTCCGGGACAGGGCCCTACGAGCAGTACTTC. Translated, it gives CASRSGTGPYEQYF.

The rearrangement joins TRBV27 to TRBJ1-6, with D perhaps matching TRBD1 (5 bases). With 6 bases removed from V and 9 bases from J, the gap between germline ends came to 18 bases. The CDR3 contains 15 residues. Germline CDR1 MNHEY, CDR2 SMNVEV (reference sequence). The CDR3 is CASSPMGWGVSPLHF. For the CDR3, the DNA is TGTGCCAGCAGCCCAATGGGTTGGGGCGTTTCACCCCTCCACTTT.

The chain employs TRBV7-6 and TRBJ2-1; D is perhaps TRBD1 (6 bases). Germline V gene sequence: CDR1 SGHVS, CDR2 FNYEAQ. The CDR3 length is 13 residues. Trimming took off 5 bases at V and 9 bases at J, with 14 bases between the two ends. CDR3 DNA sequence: TGTGCCAGCAGCCGACAGGTCTACGGTGAGCAGTTCTTC. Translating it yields CASSRQVYGEQFF.

The CDR3 here is CASSATRQGHTEAFF. CDR3 DNA: TGTGCCAGCAGCGCAACCAGACAGGGTCACACTGAAGCTTTCTTT. The rearrangement uses TRBV9 and TRBJ1-1; 7 bases agree with TRBD1. J was trimmed by 3 bases and V by 3 bases; bases with no gene match: 8. The CDR3 contains 15 residues. Per the germline V gene, CDR1 is SGDLS and CDR2 is YYNGEE.

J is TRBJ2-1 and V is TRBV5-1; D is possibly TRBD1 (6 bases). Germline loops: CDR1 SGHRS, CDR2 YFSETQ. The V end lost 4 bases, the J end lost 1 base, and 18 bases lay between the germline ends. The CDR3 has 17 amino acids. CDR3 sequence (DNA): TGCGCCAGCAGCCGCGAGACAGGCCACTTTTCCTACAATGAGCAGTTCTTC. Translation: CASSRETGHFSYNEQFF.

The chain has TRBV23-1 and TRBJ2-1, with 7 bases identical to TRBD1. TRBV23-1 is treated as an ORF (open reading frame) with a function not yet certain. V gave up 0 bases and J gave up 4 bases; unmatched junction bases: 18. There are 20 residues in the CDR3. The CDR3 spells CASSQSHRGFGRDRYNEQFF. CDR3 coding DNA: TGCGCCAGCAGTCAATCCCATCGGGGTTTTGGTCGGGACAGATACAATGAGCAGTTCTTC.

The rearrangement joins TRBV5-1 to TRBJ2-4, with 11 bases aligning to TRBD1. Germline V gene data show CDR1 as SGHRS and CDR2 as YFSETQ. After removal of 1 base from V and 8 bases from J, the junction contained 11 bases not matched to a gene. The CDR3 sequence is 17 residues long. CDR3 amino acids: CASSLLPAGTGGDIQYF. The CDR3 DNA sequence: TGCGCCAGCAGCTTGTTACCGGCCGGGACAGGGGGTGACATTCAGTACTTC. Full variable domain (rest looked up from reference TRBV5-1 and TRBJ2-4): KAGVTQTPRYLIKTRGQQVTLSCSPISGHRSVSWYQQTPGQGLQFLFEYFSETQRNKGNFPGRFSGRQFSNSRSEMNVSTLELGDSALYLCASSLLPAGTGGDIQYFGAGTRLSVL.

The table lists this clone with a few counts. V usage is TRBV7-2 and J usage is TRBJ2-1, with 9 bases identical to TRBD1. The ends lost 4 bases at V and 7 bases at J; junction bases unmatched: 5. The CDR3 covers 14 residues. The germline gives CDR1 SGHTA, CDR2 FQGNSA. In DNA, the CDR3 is TGTGCCAGCAGCTGGCGGACAGGGGAGAATGAGCAGTTCTTC. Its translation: CASSWRTGENEQFF.

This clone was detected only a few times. DNA for the CDR3: TGTGCCAGCAGCGTAGCCCCTACGGGCTCTGGAAACACCATATATTTT. Translation: CASSVAPTGSGNTIYF. The rearrangement joins TRBV9 to TRBJ1-3; D remains ambiguous. Germline CDR1 reads SGDLS; CDR2 reads YYNGEE. V lost 0 bases, J lost 0 bases, and 10 bases lay in between. The CDR3 consists of 16 residues.

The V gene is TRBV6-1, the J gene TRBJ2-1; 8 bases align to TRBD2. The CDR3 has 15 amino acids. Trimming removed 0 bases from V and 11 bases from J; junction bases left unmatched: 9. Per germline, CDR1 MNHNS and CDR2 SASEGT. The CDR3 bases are TGTGCCAGCAGTGAAGCTGAGCGGGAGAGGGCCAAGCAGTTCTTC. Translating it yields CASSEAERERAKQFF.

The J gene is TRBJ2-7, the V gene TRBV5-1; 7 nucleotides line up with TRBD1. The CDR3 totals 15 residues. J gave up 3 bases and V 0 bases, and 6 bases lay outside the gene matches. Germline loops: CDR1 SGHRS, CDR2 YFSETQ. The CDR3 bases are TGCGCCAGCAGCTTGGCCGGGACAGAATACTACGAGCAGTACTTC. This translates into CASSLAGTEYYEQYF.

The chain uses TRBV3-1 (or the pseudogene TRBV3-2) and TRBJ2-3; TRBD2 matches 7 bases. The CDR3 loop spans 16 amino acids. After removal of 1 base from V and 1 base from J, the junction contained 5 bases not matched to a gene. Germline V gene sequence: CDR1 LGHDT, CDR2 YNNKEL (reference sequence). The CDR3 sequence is CASSQAKRGGTDTQYF. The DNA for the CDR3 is TGTGCCAGCAGCCAAGCCAAGCGGGGAGGCACAGATACGCAGTATTTT.

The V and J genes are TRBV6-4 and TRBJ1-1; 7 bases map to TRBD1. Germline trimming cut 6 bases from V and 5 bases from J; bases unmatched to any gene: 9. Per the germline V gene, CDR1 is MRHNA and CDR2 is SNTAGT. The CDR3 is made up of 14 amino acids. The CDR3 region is CASSLQGLETEAFF. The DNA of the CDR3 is TGTGCCAGCAGCCTACAGGGGCTGGAAACTGAAGCTTTCTTT.

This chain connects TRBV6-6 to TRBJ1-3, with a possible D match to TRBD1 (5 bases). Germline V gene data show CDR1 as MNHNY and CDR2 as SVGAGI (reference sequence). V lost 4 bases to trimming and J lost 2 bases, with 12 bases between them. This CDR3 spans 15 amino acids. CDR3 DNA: TGTGCCAGCAGTTCTGTAGGACACCCTGGAAACACCATATATTTT. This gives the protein CASSSVGHPGNTIYF.